These 25 T cell receptor beta chains came from one sample sequenced in a study of blood T cell repertoires in COVID-19. Method: immunoSEQ multiplex PCR; TCRdb's copy keeps in-frame clones and lacks some. This sample has more than 200,000 clones, with roughly 90% found just once. The material sequenced was peripheral blood. These receptors were taken from an older man with acute or convalescent COVID-19.

V gene TRBV6-6 combines with J gene TRBJ1-1; D gene ambiguous. The ends were cut back, 7 bases at V and 4 bases at J, with 13 bases in the middle. CDR3 length equals 13 residues. Germline CDR1 is MNHNY and CDR2 is SVGAGI (reference sequence). The CDR3: CASILNGVTEAFF. CDR3 nucleotides: TGTGCCAGCATTCTGAACGGGGTCACTGAAGCTTTCTTT.

The rearrangement links TRBV27 to TRBJ2-1; 7 bases map to TRBD2. Germline V lookup: CDR1 MNHEY, CDR2 SMNVEV (reference sequence). The ends lost 7 bases at V and 10 bases at J; junction bases unmatched: 16. The CDR3 is 15 amino acids. CDR3 bases: TGTGCCAGCAAGGGTGGGGCTAGCGGACTTCGCGAGCAGTTCTTC. This encodes CASKGGASGLREQFF.

This chain joins TRBV7-9 and TRBJ2-2; possibly TRBD1 for D (6 bases). There are 15 residues in the CDR3. The germline V gene has CDR1 SEHNR and CDR2 FQNEAQ (reference sequence). V was cut by 0 bases and J by 4 bases, with 9 bases left in between. The CDR3 spells CASSLAIGGTGELFF. CDR3 coding DNA: TGTGCCAGCAGCTTAGCCATAGGGGGCACCGGGGAGCTGTTTTTT.

The V call is TRBV18, the J call TRBJ2-1, with D tentatively TRBD1 (6 bases). The CDR3 totals 15 residues. Germline V gives CDR1 KGHSH, CDR2 LQKENI. V was trimmed by 3 bases and J by 9 bases, leaving 18 bases between them. The CDR3, as DNA: TGTGCCAGCTCACCTCGACTAACTACAGGGCCTGAGCAGTTCTTC. Translated, it gives CASSPRLTTGPEQFF. Together with reference TRBV18 and TRBJ2-1, the CDR3 gives the full variable domain: NAGVMQNPRHLVRRRGQEARLRCSPMKGHSHVYWYRQLPEEGLKFMVYLQKENIIDESGMPKERFSAEFPKEGPSILRIQQVVRGDSAAYFCASSPRLTTGPEQFFGPGTRLTVL.

This clone was detected a few times. V usage is TRBV20-1 and J usage is TRBJ2-7, with D possibly matching TRBD1 (5 bases). CDR1 is DFQATT, CDR2 SNEGSKA, per germline (reference sequence). This CDR3 region has 13 residues. V was cut by 3 bases and J by 4 bases, with 13 bases left in between. The DNA for the CDR3 is TGCAGTGCTAGTATTCAGGGCCGATACGAGCAGTACTTC. As protein: CSASIQGRYEQYF.

CDR3 sequence reads: CARGQGDYGYTF. CDR3 nucleotide sequence: TGTGCCCGGGGGCAGGGGGACTATGGCTACACCTTC. The genes are TRBV30 and TRBJ1-2; 7 nucleotides agree with TRBD1. Germline V gene data show CDR1 as GTSNPN and CDR2 as SVGIG (reference sequence). The CDR3 contains 12 residues. Trimming cost V 8 bases and J 3 bases; bases outside gene matches: 6.

V and J are TRBV19 and TRBJ2-7; 12 bases are a match to TRBD2. After removal of 6 bases from V and 6 bases from J, the junction contained 6 bases not matched to a gene. The germline V gene encodes CDR1 LNHDA and CDR2 SQIVND (reference sequence). CDR3 length equals 14 residues. CDR3 DNA: TGTGCCAGTAGCTATGGACTAGCGGGGCGCGAGCAGTACTTC. Its protein product is CASSYGLAGREQYF. The entire variable domain, with the rest obtained from reference TRBV19 and TRBJ2-7, is as follows: DGGITQSPKYLFRKEGQNVTLSCEQNLNHDAMYWYRQDPGQGLRLIYYSQIVNDFQKGDIAEGYSVSREKKESFPLTVTSAQKNPTAFYLCASSYGLAGREQYFGPGTRLTVT.

Notes on this clone: This same CDR3 is encoded by further DNA sequences in the sample. J is TRBJ2-2 and V is TRBV19; D call uncertain. Germline assignment: CDR1 LNHDA and CDR2 SQIVND (reference sequence). Trimming removed 3 bases from V and 1 base from J, with 3 bases in between. The CDR3 covers 13 residues. CDR3 protein: CASSIQNTGELFF. CDR3 coding DNA: TGTGCCAGTAGTATCCAGAACACCGGGGAGCTGTTTTTT.

The V and J genes are TRBV7-9 and TRBJ2-7; 8 bases match TRBD2. The germline gives CDR1 SEHNR, CDR2 FQNEAQ (reference sequence). This CDR3 spans 15 amino acids. The trim removed 5 bases at V and 0 bases at J, leaving 6 bases unmatched. CDR3 sequence: CASSPGGLVSYEQYF. CDR3 nucleotide sequence: TGTGCCAGCAGCCCTGGGGGACTAGTCTCCTACGAGCAGTACTTC.

This clone occurred a few times. The V and J genes are TRBV19 and TRBJ1-1; a weak D match, TRBD1 (6 bases). The germline gives CDR1 LNHDA, CDR2 SQIVND (reference sequence). This CDR3 has 17 amino acids. Trimming removed 7 bases from V and 2 bases from J, with 23 bases in between. The CDR3 region is CASTPRGGPQPNTEAFF. DNA for the CDR3: TGTGCCAGTACCCCGAGAGGGGGACCCCAGCCCAACACTGAAGCTTTCTTT.

J is TRBJ2-5 and V is TRBV6-5, with D possibly TRBD1 on 6 matching bases. Deletions cut 1 base from V and 9 bases from J, with 18 bases between. There are 15 residues in the CDR3. The V gene's germline CDR1 is MNHEY and CDR2 SVGAGI. CDR3: CASSYYRAGVRSQYF. In DNA form, the CDR3 reads TGTGCCAGCAGTTACTATCGGGCAGGGGTGAGGTCCCAGTACTTC.

The chain is built from TRBV6-5 and TRBJ2-6; possibly TRBD2 for D (5 bases). This CDR3 comprises 15 residues. Germline CDR1 is MNHEY and CDR2 is SVGAGI. Between the trimmed V and J ends, which lost 6 bases and 0 bases, there was a span of 9 bases. The CDR3 reads CASRSEGSGANVLTF. CDR3 DNA: TGTGCCAGCAGAAGCGAGGGCTCTGGGGCCAACGTCCTGACTTTC.

CDR3 in amino acids: CASSYSQGPYEQYF. The CDR3 nucleotides read TGTGCCAGCAGTTACTCACAGGGCCCCTACGAGCAGTACTTC. The genes are TRBV6-5 and TRBJ2-7; D perhaps matches TRBD1 (6 bases). The CDR3 runs to 14 residues. Germline assignment: CDR1 MNHEY and CDR2 SVGAGI. Trimming left V 0 bases short and J 2 bases short, with 8 bases between.

This sequence joins TRBV19 and TRBJ2-1; 9 bases line up with TRBD1. V was clipped by 1 base and J by 10 bases; unmatched bases: 14. CDR1 and CDR2 from the germline V gene are LNHDA and SQIVND (reference sequence). The CDR3 sequence is 17 residues long. CDR3 sequence reads: CASSIAPGQGLSREQFF. The CDR3 nucleotides are TGTGCCAGTAGTATAGCCCCGGGACAGGGCTTGTCAAGAGAGCAGTTCTTC.

This chain connects TRBV2 to TRBJ1-1; 10 bases are a match to TRBD1. V lost 4 bases to trimming and J lost 4 bases; unmatched junction nucleotides: 6. This CDR3 comprises 15 residues. CDR1 and CDR2 (germline): SNHLY, FYNNEI. For the CDR3, the DNA is TGTGCCAGCAGTGGGGGACAGGGGTCGCTCACTGAAGCTTTCTTT. This codes for CASSGGQGSLTEAFF. The complete variable domain, with remaining parts taken from reference TRBV2 and TRBJ1-1, reads EPEVTQTPSHQVTQMGQEVILRCVPISNHLYFYWYRQILGQKVEFLVSFYNNEISEKSEIFDDQFSVERPDGSNFTLKIRSTKLEDSAMYFCASSGGQGSLTEAFFGQGTRLTVV.

V gene TRBV20-1 combines with J gene TRBJ2-1; TRBD2 matches at 8 bases. The ends lost 3 bases at V and 7 bases at J; junction bases unmatched: 11. The CDR3 spans 15 residues. Germline CDR1 reads DFQATT; CDR2 reads SNEGSKA (reference sequence). DNA for the CDR3: TGCAGTGCTAGTGGCCGGGAGGGCCGCGTAAATGAGCAGTTCTTC. Translated: CSASGREGRVNEQFF.

The rearrangement joins TRBV15 to TRBJ2-1; TRBD2 matches 13 bases. The CDR3 totals 16 residues. V gave up 4 bases and J gave up 6 bases; unmatched junction bases: 6. From germline, CDR1 is LNHNV and CDR2 YYDKDF (reference sequence). CDR3 protein: CATSKTRTSGSNEQFF. The CDR3 nucleotides read TGTGCCACCAGCAAAACTAGGACTAGCGGGAGCAATGAGCAGTTCTTC.

V gene TRBV11-2 combines with J gene TRBJ2-3, with 9 bases fitting TRBD1. CDR1 and CDR2 from the germline V gene are SGHAT and FQNNGV. The CDR3 length is 16 residues. V trimming: 5 bases; J trimming: 3 bases; junction bases outside the gene matches: 9. The CDR3 DNA follows: TGTGCCAGCAGCCTCAGTACAGGGGGCAGGACAGATACGCAGTATTTT. It yields the protein CASSLSTGGRTDTQYF.

The count of this clone is one. The chain uses TRBV6-2 or TRBV6-3 and TRBJ2-7, with TRBD2 matching over 11 bases. In germline, CDR1 is MNHEY, CDR2 SVGEGT. The CDR3 loop spans 16 amino acids. After removal of 0 bases from V and 3 bases from J, the junction contained 4 bases not matched to a gene. CDR3 amino acids: CASSYSLTSGNYEQYF. CDR3 in DNA: TGTGCCAGCAGTTACTCGCTGACTAGCGGGAACTACGAGCAGTACTTC.

The chain recombines TRBV6-5 with TRBJ1-2; D not resolved. V dropped 4 bases and J dropped 8 bases, with 11 bases sitting between them. The germline V gene has CDR1 MNHEY and CDR2 SVGAGI. This CDR3 has 12 residues. The CDR3 reads CASSSSLGGYTF. The CDR3 region has the DNA TGTGCCAGCAGTTCATCCCTCGGGGGCTACACCTTC.

The chain joins TRBV7-2 to TRBJ1-2, with D perhaps matching TRBD1 (6 bases). V was cut by 1 base and J by 4 bases, with 7 bases left in between. Germline V gives CDR1 SGHTA, CDR2 FQGNSA. This CDR3 spans 13 amino acids. The CDR3: CASSLGGGYGYTF. As DNA, the CDR3 is TGTGCCAGCAGCTTAGGAGGGGGCTATGGCTACACCTTC.

The chain carries TRBV12-3 or TRBV12-4 and TRBJ1-2; tentatively, D is TRBD1 (5 bases). Between the trimmed V and J ends, which lost 5 bases and 9 bases, there was a span of 13 bases. The CDR3 contains 12 residues. The CDR3 sequence: CASSGGGYSYTF. The CDR3, as DNA: TGTGCCAGCAGTGGGGGGGGATATAGCTACACCTTC.

V usage is TRBV7-3 and J usage is TRBJ1-6, with D possibly TRBD1 on 6 matching bases. Germline values: CDR1 SGHTA, CDR2 FQGTGA. The CDR3 has 14 residues. The V end was cut by 3 bases, the J end by 10 bases, with 13 bases between. CDR3 DNA: TGTGCCAGCAGCTTTGCAGGGGTAGGCTCACCCCTCCACTTT. It encodes CASSFAGVGSPLHF.

This clone was counted only a few times. This chain links TRBV19 with TRBJ2-1, with a weak D call TRBD1 (6 bases). Trimming cost V 2 bases and J 8 bases, with 13 bases left between them. The CDR3 has 14 residues. Germline V gene data show CDR1 as LNHDA and CDR2 as SQIVND (reference sequence). The CDR3 nucleotides read TGTGCCAGTAGTATAAACAGGGTTAACCATGAGCAGTTCTTC. Its translation is CASSINRVNHEQFF. The complete variable domain, with remaining parts taken from reference TRBV19 and TRBJ2-1, reads DGGITQSPKYLFRKEGQNVTLSCEQNLNHDAMYWYRQDPGQGLRLIYYSQIVNDFQKGDIAEGYSVSREKKESFPLTVTSAQKNPTAFYLCASSINRVNHEQFFGPGTRLTVL.

The chain has TRBV2 and TRBJ2-5; perhaps TRBD2 as D (6 bases). Germline V gene lookup returns CDR1 SNHLY and CDR2 FYNNEI. V was trimmed by 7 bases and J by 4 bases, leaving 13 bases between them. This CDR3 has 13 amino acids. The CDR3 is CASTRLGRETQYF. For the CDR3, the DNA is TGTGCCAGCACCAGACTAGGTCGAGAGACCCAGTACTTC.